Each of the 31 T cell receptor beta chains below was sequenced from the same sample in a study of CD8 T cells in ankylosing spondylitis. TCRdb re-called the 5' RACE reads through MiXCR, storing one row per CDR3 protein. The sample contains 250,000 to 350,000 distinct CDR3 sequences, roughly 20% of which appear only once. Sequenced sample: blood, either unsorted or a sorted T cell fraction (not recorded which). The receptors derive from a female donor with ankylosing spondylitis or in good health (not recorded which).

The chain uses TRBV20-1 and TRBJ2-1; TRBD2 matches 13 bases. V lost 5 bases and J lost 8; bases outside the gene matches: 9. Germline loops: CDR1 DFQATT, CDR2 SNEGSKA (reference sequence). This CDR3 region has 15 residues. The chain's CDR3 is CSAPRTSGRNYEQFF. The CDR3 DNA follows: TGCAGTGCTCCCAGGACTAGCGGGAGAAATTATGAGCAGTTCTTC.

V gene TRBV7-2 combines with J gene TRBJ1-1; D is uncertain. CDR3 length: 13 amino acids. Germline V lookup: CDR1 SGHTA, CDR2 FQGNSA. V was pared by 1 base and J by 6 bases, with 9 bases between. This CDR3 reads CASSLGWIAEAFF. In nucleotides, the CDR3 is TGTGCCAGCAGCTTAGGATGGATCGCTGAAGCTTTCTTT. The complete variable domain, with remaining parts taken from reference TRBV7-2 and TRBJ1-1, reads GAGVSQSPSNKVTEKGKDVELRCDPISGHTALYWYRQSLGQGLEFLIYFQGNSAPDKSGLPSDRFSAERTGGSVSTLTIQRTQQEDSAVYLCASSLGWIAEAFFGQGTRLTVV.

A few counts support this clonotype. The chain combines TRBV5-1 with TRBJ1-2; 7 bases map to TRBD1. CDR1 and CDR2 (germline): SGHRS, YFSETQ. The ends lost 4 bases at V and 7 bases at J; junction bases unmatched: 7. The CDR3 runs to 13 residues. CDR3 sequence (DNA): TGCGCCAGCAGCCCAACAGGGGCAATTGGCTACACCTTC. Its translation is CASSPTGAIGYTF.

This clonotype was found many times. One junction end does not reproduce the germline sequence, and a read error may be involved. This chain connects TRBV12-3 or TRBV12-4 to TRBJ2-7; D not resolved. CDR3 length equals 15 residues. The CDR3 region has the DNA TGTGCCAGCAGTTTAGATGGGCGCGGATCCTACCAGCAGTACTTC. Amino acid sequence: CASSLDGRGSYQQYF.

This clonotype was observed a handful of times. This chain joins TRBV6-1 and TRBJ1-5; D is ambiguous. V lost 7 bases to trimming and J lost 5 bases, with 12 bases between them. Germline V lookup: CDR1 MNHNS, CDR2 SASEGT. CDR3 length: 13 residues. CDR3 nucleotides: TGTGCCAGCACCCCTTTGGTGGATCAGCCCCAGCATTTT. Its translation: CASTPLVDQPQHF.

This clonotype was picked up a small number of times. V usage is TRBV6-2 or TRBV6-3 and J usage is TRBJ1-4; tentatively, D is TRBD1 (5 bases). The CDR3 consists of 17 residues. Germline CDR1 reads MNHEY; CDR2 reads SVGEGT. Trimming took 2 bases from V and 7 from J, leaving 20 bases between them. The CDR3 DNA sequence: TGTGCCAGCAGTTACCCCGATGACAGCGAACGTATTGAAAAACTGTTTTTT. Translated, it gives CASSYPDDSERIEKLFF.

The chain carries TRBV21-1 and TRBJ2-5; TRBD1, the table's D call, was not compared with the DNA. TRBV21-1 corresponds to a pseudogene. This CDR3 region has 15 residues. CDR3 residues: CASSKAWDKQETQYF. The CDR3, as DNA: TGTGCCAGCAGCAAAGCGTGGGACAAACAAGAGACCCAGTACTTC.

This clonotype appeared many times. The chain recombines TRBV24-1 with TRBJ2-1; the D is unclear. Looked up from germline, CDR1 is KGHDR and CDR2 is SFDVKD. The CDR3 length is 13 residues. V was trimmed by 3 bases and J by 6 bases, leaving 8 bases between them. The CDR3 here is CATSDMTANEQFF. In DNA form, the CDR3 reads TGTGCCACCAGTGATATGACTGCCAATGAGCAGTTCTTC.

The chain couples TRBV6-2 or TRBV6-3 to TRBJ2-1; tentative D call: TRBD1 (6 bases). Trimming stripped 6 bases from V and 11 bases from J, with 11 bases between. Germline V gene lookup returns CDR1 MNHEY and CDR2 SVGEGT. This CDR3 is 11 amino acids long. CDR3 sequence reads: CASSPTGKQFF. The CDR3 nucleotides read TGTGCCAGCAGCCCTACAGGGAAGCAGTTCTTC.

The chain employs TRBV12-3 or TRBV12-4 and TRBJ2-3, with 10 positions matching TRBD2. This CDR3 is built from 15 residues. Trimming at V came to 5 bases and at J to 2 bases, leaving 4 bases not matched to a gene. The CDR3 DNA reads TGTGCCAGCAGTCTGACTAGCGGGCACACAGATACGCAGTATTTT. Amino acids: CASSLTSGHTDTQYF.

In this sample, this clonotype turned up a few times. V and J are TRBV12-3 or TRBV12-4 and TRBJ1-1; 8 nucleotides agree with TRBD1. The ends lost 1 base at V and 5 bases at J; junction bases unmatched: 3. This CDR3 region has 14 residues. The DNA for the CDR3 is TGTGCCAGCAGTTTAGGCAGGGGGCGGACTGAAGCTTTCTTT. Translated: CASSLGRGRTEAFF.

The J gene is TRBJ1-5, the V gene TRBV19; 7 nucleotides line up with TRBD1. J was trimmed by 0 bases and V by 5 bases; bases with no gene match: 4. The V gene's germline CDR1 is LNHDA and CDR2 SQIVND (reference sequence). The CDR3 is 15 residues long. Here the CDR3 DNA reads TGTGCCAGTAGTGACAGGGTTTATAGCAATCAGCCCCAGCATTTT. Amino acids: CASSDRVYSNQPQHF.

This clonotype occurred a few times. The junction departs from germline at one end; a sequencing error may be responsible. The CDR3 DNA reads TGTGCCGGCAGAGGGAGGGGGGAGGGCCGAACCGGGGAGCTGTTTTTT. It encodes CAGRGRGEGRTGELFF. The J gene is TRBJ2-2, the V gene TRBV6-1, with a possible D match to TRBD2 (7 bases). CDR3 length: 16 residues. Per the germline V gene, CDR1 is MNHNS and CDR2 is SASEGT.

This clonotype was picked up a small number of times. The chain employs TRBV6-1 and TRBJ2-1; D not resolved. Per the germline V gene, CDR1 is MNHNS and CDR2 is SASEGT. The CDR3 loop spans 13 amino acids. The V end was cut by 6 bases, the J end by 7 bases, with 13 bases between. This CDR3 is CASRIGIFNEQFF. Written as DNA, the CDR3 is TGTGCCAGCAGAATTGGCATCTTTAATGAGCAGTTCTTC.

The DNA of the CDR3 is TGTGCCAGCAGCCTGGGGGGGGAGAGGTACGAGCAGTACTTC. Protein sequence: CASSLGGERYEQYF. The chain uses TRBV6-1 and TRBJ2-7; TRBD2 matches at 7 bases. V shed 6 bases and J 4 bases; nucleotides not matched to a gene: 9. The germline CDR1 and CDR2 sequences are MNHNS and SASEGT. This CDR3 is built from 14 residues.

The table lists this clonotype with a few counts. The chain uses TRBV7-2 and TRBJ2-1, with D tentatively TRBD1 (6 bases). In germline, CDR1 is SGHTA, CDR2 FQGNSA. V was pared by 5 bases and J by 11 bases, with 22 bases between. The CDR3 runs to 15 residues. CDR3 sequence: CASSPRRGQRGQQFF. Here the CDR3 DNA reads TGTGCCAGCAGCCCCCGACGGGGACAACGCGGGCAGCAGTTCTTC.

This clonotype turned up a few times. This chain uses TRBV10-3 with TRBJ1-1, with D possibly TRBD1 on 5 matching bases. This CDR3 comprises 14 residues. CDR1 is ENHRY, CDR2 SYGVKD, per germline. Trimming removed 3 bases at V and 0 bases at J, with 8 bases between. This chain's CDR3 is CAISDPRVNTEAFF. DNA for the CDR3: TGTGCCATCAGTGATCCCAGGGTGAACACTGAAGCTTTCTTT.

This chain connects TRBV9 to TRBJ2-3; 8 nucleotides match TRBD2. The CDR3 contains 16 residues. V was pared by 4 bases and J by 3 bases, with 10 bases of the junction left unmatched. The germline gives CDR1 SGDLS, CDR2 YYNGEE. DNA for the CDR3: TGTGCCAGCAGCCCCCTGCCGGGAGGGCCGACAGATACGCAGTATTTT. Translating gives CASSPLPGGPTDTQYF.

V and J are TRBV10-3 and TRBJ1-5, with a possible D match to TRBD1 (5 bases). The germline V and J ends were trimmed by 3 bases and 3 bases, with 12 bases remaining between them. CDR1 and CDR2 from the germline V gene are ENHRY and SYGVKD. This CDR3 contains 15 residues. This CDR3 is CAISEKGLTNQPQHF. The CDR3 nucleotides read TGTGCCATCAGTGAAAAGGGACTGACCAATCAGCCCCAGCATTTT.

There are many counts of this clonotype. J is TRBJ2-1 and V is TRBV11-2; tentative D call: TRBD2 (5 bases). The CDR3 contains 17 residues. Germline lookup yields CDR1 SGHAT and CDR2 FQNNGV. The V end lost 0 bases, the J end lost 0 bases, and 12 bases lay between the germline ends. The CDR3, as DNA: TGTGCCAGCAGCTTAGAACCCGGACTGCCCTCCTACAATGAGCAGTTCTTC. Translating gives CASSLEPGLPSYNEQFF.

This clonotype has a handful of counts. This chain connects TRBV20-1 to TRBJ2-7; 12 positions match TRBD2. This CDR3 spans 15 amino acids. The V gene's germline CDR1 is DFQATT and CDR2 SNEGSKA (reference sequence). The trim removed 2 bases at V and 5 bases at J, leaving 7 bases unmatched. CDR3 amino acids: CSARSPSGRADEQYF. The CDR3 DNA sequence: TGCAGTGCTAGATCCCCTAGCGGGAGGGCAGACGAGCAGTACTTC.

The chain joins TRBV7-2 to TRBJ1-6, with no clear D. CDR1 is SGHTA, CDR2 FQGNSA, per germline. The CDR3 has 14 residues. V lost 4 bases to trimming and J lost 5 bases, with 9 bases between them. As DNA, the CDR3 is TGTGCCAGCAGCTACCTTCGGGATAATTCACCCCTCCACTTT. This codes for CASSYLRDNSPLHF.

In its sample, this clonotype was seen many times. V gene TRBV20-1 combines with J gene TRBJ1-1, with D perhaps matching TRBD1 (6 bases). CDR1 is DFQATT, CDR2 SNEGSKA, per germline (reference sequence). The CDR3 loop spans 14 amino acids. Trimming took 2 bases from V and 3 from J, leaving 13 bases between them. In DNA, the CDR3 is TGCAGTGCTAGAACAGGGCTTGCGTACACTGAAGCTTTCTTT. Translation: CSARTGLAYTEAFF.

The V and J genes are TRBV9 and TRBJ2-1; a weak D match, TRBD2 (6 bases). Germline lookup yields CDR1 SGDLS and CDR2 YYNGEE. Trimming shortened V by 3 bases and J by 3 bases, and 13 bases separated the two germline ends. CDR3 length: 15 amino acids. The CDR3, as DNA: TGTGCCAGCAGCGCGGGGACTTCCAACTACAATGAGCAGTTCTTC. Residues: CASSAGTSNYNEQFF.

V and J are TRBV7-9 and TRBJ2-5; D is uncertain. V was shortened by 4 bases and J by 3 bases, with 12 bases between the two germline ends. The CDR3 spans 14 residues. The germline V gene encodes CDR1 SEHNR and CDR2 FQNEAQ (reference sequence). CDR3 DNA: TGTGCCAGCAGCTCCGCTAGAGATGAAGAGACCCAGTACTTC. As protein: CASSSARDEETQYF.

Here the CDR3 reads CASSPTGTVPYEQYF. Written as DNA, the CDR3 is TGTGCCAGCTCGCCTACCGGGACAGTTCCCTACGAGCAGTACTTC. The chain uses TRBV18 and TRBJ2-7, with 7 bases matching TRBD1. The CDR3 covers 15 residues. Germline V gene data show CDR1 as KGHSH and CDR2 as LQKENI. V trimming: 6 bases; J trimming: 2 bases; junction bases outside the gene matches: 10.

The chain couples TRBV6-2 or TRBV6-3 to TRBJ2-1; 7 nucleotides match TRBD2. V shed 7 bases, J shed 4 bases, and the junction held 16 bases outside the gene matches. Germline CDR1 and CDR2: MNHEY and SVGEGT. The CDR3 length is 17 residues. CDR3 coding DNA: TGTGCCAGCACCCCGGCAGGGCTAGCGGACATATACAATGAGCAGTTCTTC. This encodes CASTPAGLADIYNEQFF.

The sample holds a few counts of this clonotype. The chain links TRBV6-1 to TRBJ1-6, with a possible D match to TRBD1 (5 bases). Germline V gives CDR1 MNHNS, CDR2 SASEGT. CDR3 length: 15 residues. With 5 bases removed from V and 7 bases from J, the gap between germline ends came to 15 bases. The CDR3 DNA reads TGTGCCAGCAGTCAAGGGCAGGGAATAAATTCACCCCTCCACTTT. Amino acid sequence: CASSQGQGINSPLHF.

This clonotype occurred a few times. The chain uses TRBV20-1 and TRBJ2-2; tentatively, D is TRBD1 (6 bases). There are 17 residues in the CDR3. The germline CDR1 and CDR2 sequences are DFQATT and SNEGSKA (reference sequence). Trimming stripped 2 bases from V and 1 base from J, with 17 bases between. CDR3 residues: CSARKGRGYLNTGELFF. CDR3 DNA sequence: TGCAGTGCTAGAAAGGGCAGGGGTTACCTGAACACCGGGGAGCTGTTTTTT.

This clonotype was counted between two and nine times. The chain combines TRBV4-3 with TRBJ1-4, with a tentative D call TRBD1 (6 bases). The CDR3 length is 14 residues. Germline CDR1 reads LGHNA; CDR2 reads YSLEER. V was pared by 1 base and J by 8 bases, with 11 bases between. The CDR3 sequence: CASSQVTGIEKLFF. DNA of the CDR3: TGCGCCAGCAGCCAAGTAACAGGGATAGAAAAACTGTTTTTT.

This clonotype was recorded at least ten times. V usage is TRBV29-1 and J usage is TRBJ1-1, with D perhaps TRBD1 (6 bases). Germline CDR1 is SQVTM and CDR2 is ANQGSEA. This CDR3 is built from 12 residues. V gave up 5 bases and J gave up 2 bases, with 9 bases separating them. The CDR3 coding sequence is TGCAGCGTTCTGGGGGCAAACACTGAAGCTTTCTTT. The encoded protein is CSVLGANTEAFF.